This T cell receptor (beta chain) was recorded in a study of blood T cell repertoires in COVID-19. Study as a whole: T cells, B-cell-depleted T cells, or PBMCs provided the cDNA or gDNA that served as material.

Libraries were prepared by immunoSEQ multiplex PCR; TCRdb keeps only in-frame clonotypes and omits some of them. This sample carries roughly 250,000 clones, approximately 84% of them seen once, and the ten largest clones take 8% to 9.5%. The CDR3 spans 16 residues. Germline V CDR1 and CDR2: KGHSH, LQKENI. Deletions cut 0 bases from V and 6 bases from J, with 17 bases between. This clone was counted a single time. Material: peripheral blood. The chain employs TRBV18 and TRBJ1-2; D unresolved. The receptor comes from a human donor in a cohort sampled during active COVID-19. CDR3 sequence (DNA): TGTGCCAGCTCACCACCGGAGGGCCTGGGGAGCCATGGCTACACCTTC. Protein: CASSPPEGLGSHGYTF.